Here is one T cell receptor beta chain with its context. J lost 0 bases, V lost 2 bases, and 13 bases had no gene match. The CDR3 sequence is 19 residues long. The germline CDR1 and CDR2 sequences are SGHDT and YYEEEE. This sample is part of a study of cytomegalovirus exposure and HLA in healthy donors. The PCR was carried out with 60 Vbeta primers and 13 Jbeta primers. The method was immunoSEQ multiplex PCR; TCRdb's version includes in-frame clones alone and lacks a portion of them. Found here are 100,000 to 150,000 clones, 75% to 85% of them singletons; the top ten hold more than 7%. The J gene is TRBJ2-2, the V gene TRBV5-6; 7 bases align to TRBD2. The sequencing input was PBMCs. The source of this sequence is a woman aged 50 to 60 in good health and CMV-seropositive. CDR3 protein: CASSLRGVPGVPNTGELFF. The CDR3 nucleotides read TGTGCCAGCAGCTTACGGGGGGTACCTGGAGTCCCGAACACCGGGGAGCTGTTTTTT.